This T cell receptor (beta chain) stems from a study of beta chain features in type 1 diabetes. Germline V lookup: CDR1 GTSNPN, CDR2 SVGIG (reference sequence). The V end lost 0 bases, the J end lost 3 bases, and 18 bases lay between the germline ends. This CDR3 is 17 amino acids long. Study findings and constraints: Short templates might get an advantage during PCR, and this would be equal in patients and controls. Healthy donors had naive, central memory and Treg TCRB repertoires that appeared less similar than those seen among patients.

Every isolated RNA sample was fully reverse transcribed, so sequencing captured expressed TCRB transcripts. Libraries were prepared by immunoSEQ multiplex PCR; TCRdb keeps only in-frame clonotypes and omits some of them. The table has approximately 470,000 clones, about 32% seen once. Notes on this clone: The antigen remains unidentified.

Approximately 0.11 L of blood, on average, came from one heparinised draw per donor. Using CD45RO/CCR7/CD25/CD127/CD95/CD27, CD4+ naive, central memory, regulatory and stem cell-like memory cells were sorted. This TCR was sampled from a man between 18 and 29 years old in good health. Sequencing was carried out using naive CD4+ T cells from blood. The chain uses TRBV30 and TRBJ1-5; D is perhaps TRBD1 (5 bases). In DNA form, the CDR3 reads TGTGCCTGGAGTGTCCCCTCGGGGCTTAATAACAATCAGCCCCAGCATTTT. This sequence encodes CAWSVPSGLNNNQPQHF. The full variable domain, rest sourced from reference TRBV30 and TRBJ1-5, is SQTIHQWPATLVQPVGSPLSLECTVEGTSNPNLYWYRQAAGRGLQLLFYSVGIGQISSEVPQNLSASRPQDRQFILSSKKLLLSDSGFYLCAWSVPSGLNNNQPQHFGDGTRLSIL.